The 10 T cell receptor beta chains listed next were all sequenced from one sample in a study of blood T cell repertoires in COVID-19. TCRdb keeps only in-frame clones here, not all; method: immunoSEQ multiplex PCR. Of approximately 97,000 clones in the sample, 84% were seen once. The sequenced material came from peripheral blood. The origin of the receptors is a man in his forties or fifties with active or convalescent COVID-19.

The rearrangement links TRBV12-3 or TRBV12-4 to TRBJ1-2; 9 nucleotides match TRBD1. There are 13 residues in the CDR3. Trimming removed 5 bases from V and 4 bases from J; junction bases left unmatched: 2. The CDR3 protein is CASSQTGGYGYTF. The CDR3 region has the DNA TGTGCCAGCAGTCAGACAGGGGGCTATGGCTACACCTTC.

The chain has TRBV5-6 and TRBJ1-4; TRBD1 is a possible D gene (6 bases). V was shortened by 4 bases and J by 3 bases, with 10 bases between the two germline ends. Per germline, CDR1 SGHDT and CDR2 YYEEEE. The CDR3 covers 14 residues. The CDR3, as DNA: TGTGCCAGCAGCCGAAGGGGGTCTAATGAAAAACTGTTTTTT. It yields the protein CASSRRGSNEKLFF.

This clone was observed a handful of times. The rearrangement uses TRBV24-1 and TRBJ1-2, with D perhaps TRBD1 (6 bases). The CDR3 runs 12 residues. Between the trimmed V and J ends, which lost 3 bases and 8 bases, there was a span of 9 bases. Germline-derived CDR1 and CDR2 are KGHDR and SFDVKD. The CDR3, as DNA: TGTGCCACCAGTGATCCCAGGGGAGGCTACACCTTC. Amino acids: CATSDPRGGYTF.

This clone appeared once. The chain employs TRBV27 and TRBJ2-2, with D maybe TRBD2 (6 bases). Deletions cut 2 bases from V and 4 bases from J, with 26 bases between. From germline, CDR1 is MNHEY and CDR2 SMNVEV (reference sequence). The CDR3 length is 20 residues. CDR3 loop: CASSLKGNTQLGRGTGELFF. In DNA form, the CDR3 reads TGTGCCAGCAGTTTAAAAGGGAATACTCAGTTGGGGCGGGGCACCGGGGAGCTGTTTTTT.

The chain is built from TRBV5-1 and TRBJ1-1, with a possible D match to TRBD1 (5 bases). The CDR3 has 15 residues. Germline V gene sequence: CDR1 SGHRS, CDR2 YFSETQ. V was shortened by 0 bases and J by 1 base, with 10 bases between the two germline ends. The CDR3 reads CASSLVAGSNTEAFF. The CDR3 nucleotides read TGCGCCAGCAGCTTGGTAGCAGGGTCGAACACTGAAGCTTTCTTT.

The chain links TRBV7-9 to TRBJ2-5; 12 bases line up with TRBD1. V trimming: 5 bases; J trimming: 4 bases; junction bases outside the gene matches: 8. Per germline, CDR1 SEHNR and CDR2 FQNEAQ (reference sequence). This CDR3 spans 16 amino acids. The CDR3 here is CASSHSAGQGAETQYF. The CDR3, as DNA: TGTGCCAGCAGCCATAGTGCGGGACAGGGGGCAGAGACCCAGTACTTC.

The gene calls are TRBV14 and TRBJ2-3; D is undetermined. Per germline, CDR1 SGHDN and CDR2 FVKESK. V dropped 6 bases and J dropped 2 bases, with 9 bases sitting between them. The CDR3 spans 13 residues. CDR3 in amino acids: CASSVQNTDTQYF. CDR3 DNA sequence: TGTGCCAGCAGTGTACAGAACACAGATACGCAGTATTTT.

The V gene is TRBV5-4, the J gene TRBJ1-1; 9 bases agree with TRBD1. J lost 3 bases, V lost 5 bases, and 8 bases had no gene match. The CDR3 is 15 residues long. Germline CDR1 SGHNT, CDR2 YYREEE (reference sequence). The CDR3 nucleotides are TGTGCCAGCAGTACTACTACAGGGGGCTACACTGAAGCTTTCTTT. It yields the protein CASSTTTGGYTEAFF. Full variable domain (remainder filled in from reference TRBV5-4 and TRBJ1-1): ETGVTQSPTHLIKTRGQQVTLRCSSQSGHNTVSWYQQALGQGPQFIFQYYREEENGRGNFPPRFSGLQFPNYSSELNVNALELDDSALYLCASSTTTGGYTEAFFGQGTRLTVV.

The chain has TRBV18 and TRBJ1-1; D is perhaps TRBD1 (5 bases). V was cut by 2 bases and J by 0 bases, with 7 bases left in between. The CDR3 is made up of 14 amino acids. In germline, CDR1 is KGHSH, CDR2 LQKENI. CDR3: CASSPEGVNTEAFF. The DNA for the CDR3 is TGTGCCAGCTCACCAGAAGGGGTGAACACTGAAGCTTTCTTT.

The CDR3 DNA follows: TGCAGTGCTAGTCTCAGCTCCTACAATGAGCAGTTCTTC. This sequence encodes CSASLSSYNEQFF. The chain uses TRBV20-1 and TRBJ2-1; no clear D gene. The V end was cut by 3 bases, the J end by 0 bases, with 6 bases between. In germline, CDR1 is DFQATT, CDR2 SNEGSKA (reference sequence). There are 13 residues in the CDR3.